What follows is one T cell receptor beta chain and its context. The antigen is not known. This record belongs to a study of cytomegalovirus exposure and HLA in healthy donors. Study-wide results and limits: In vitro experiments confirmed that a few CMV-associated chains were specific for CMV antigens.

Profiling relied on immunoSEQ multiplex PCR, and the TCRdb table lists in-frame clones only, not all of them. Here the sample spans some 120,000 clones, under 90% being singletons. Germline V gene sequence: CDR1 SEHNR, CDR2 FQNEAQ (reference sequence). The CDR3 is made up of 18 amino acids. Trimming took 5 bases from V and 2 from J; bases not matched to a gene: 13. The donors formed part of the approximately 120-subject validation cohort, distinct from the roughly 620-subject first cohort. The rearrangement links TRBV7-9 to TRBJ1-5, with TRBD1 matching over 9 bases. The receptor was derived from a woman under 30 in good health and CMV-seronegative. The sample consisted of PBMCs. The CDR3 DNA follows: TGTGCCAGCAGCAAACACCCCGGGACAGGGCTAGGCAATCAGCCCCAGCATTTT. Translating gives CASSKHPGTGLGNQPQHF. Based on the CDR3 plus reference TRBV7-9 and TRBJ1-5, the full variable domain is DTGVSQNPRHKITKRGQNVTFRCDPISEHNRLYWYRQTLGQGPEFLTYFQNEAQLEKSRLLSDRFSAERPKGSFSTLEIQRTEQGDSAMYLCASSKHPGTGLGNQPQHFGDGTRLSIL.